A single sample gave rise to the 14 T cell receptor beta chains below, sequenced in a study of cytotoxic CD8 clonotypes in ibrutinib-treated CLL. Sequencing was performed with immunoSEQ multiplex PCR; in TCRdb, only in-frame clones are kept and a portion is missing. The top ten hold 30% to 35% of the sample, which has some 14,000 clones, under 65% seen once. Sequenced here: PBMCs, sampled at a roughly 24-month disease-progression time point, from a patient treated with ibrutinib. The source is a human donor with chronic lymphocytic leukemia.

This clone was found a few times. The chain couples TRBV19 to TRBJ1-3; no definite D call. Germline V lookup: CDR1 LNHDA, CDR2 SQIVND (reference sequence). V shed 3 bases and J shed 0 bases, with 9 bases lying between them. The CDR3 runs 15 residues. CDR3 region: CASSMNSGSGNTIYF. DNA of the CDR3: TGTGCCAGTAGTATGAATTCCGGCTCTGGAAACACCATATATTTT.

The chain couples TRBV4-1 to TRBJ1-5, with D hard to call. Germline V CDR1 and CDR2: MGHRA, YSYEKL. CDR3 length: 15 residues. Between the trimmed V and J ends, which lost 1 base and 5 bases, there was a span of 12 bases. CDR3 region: CASSQVVTKDQPQHF. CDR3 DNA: TGCGCCAGCAGCCAAGTGGTGACAAAAGATCAGCCCCAGCATTTT.

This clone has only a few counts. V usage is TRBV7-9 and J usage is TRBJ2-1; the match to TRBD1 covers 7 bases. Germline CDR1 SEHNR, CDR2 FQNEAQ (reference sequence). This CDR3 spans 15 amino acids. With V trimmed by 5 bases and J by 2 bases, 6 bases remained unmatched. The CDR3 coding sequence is TGTGCCAGCAGCATTCGACAGGGCCCCTACAATGAGCAGTTCTTC. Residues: CASSIRQGPYNEQFF. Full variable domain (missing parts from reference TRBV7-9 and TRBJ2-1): DTGVSQNPRHKITKRGQNVTFRCDPISEHNRLYWYRQTLGQGPEFLTYFQNEAQLEKSRLLSDRFSAERPKGSFSTLEIQRTEQGDSAMYLCASSIRQGPYNEQFFGPGTRLTVL.

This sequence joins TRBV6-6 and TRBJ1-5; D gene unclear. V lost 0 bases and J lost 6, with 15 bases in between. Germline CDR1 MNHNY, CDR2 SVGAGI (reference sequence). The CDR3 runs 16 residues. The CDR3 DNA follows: TGTGCCAGCAGTTACTCGAGAGGAACAACGGGTCAGCCCCAGCATTTT. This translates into CASSYSRGTTGQPQHF.

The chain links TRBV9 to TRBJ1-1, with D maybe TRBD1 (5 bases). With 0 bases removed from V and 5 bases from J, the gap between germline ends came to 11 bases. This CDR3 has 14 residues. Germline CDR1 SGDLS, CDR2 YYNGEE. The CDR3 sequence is CASSVGVGGTEAFF. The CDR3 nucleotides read TGTGCCAGCAGCGTAGGGGTTGGGGGGACTGAAGCTTTCTTT. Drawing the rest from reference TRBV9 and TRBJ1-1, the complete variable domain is DSGVTQTPKHLITATGQRVTLRCSPRSGDLSVYWYQQSLDQGLQFLIQYYNGEERAKGNILERFSAQQFPDLHSELNLSSLELGDSALYFCASSVGVGGTEAFFGQGTRLTVV.

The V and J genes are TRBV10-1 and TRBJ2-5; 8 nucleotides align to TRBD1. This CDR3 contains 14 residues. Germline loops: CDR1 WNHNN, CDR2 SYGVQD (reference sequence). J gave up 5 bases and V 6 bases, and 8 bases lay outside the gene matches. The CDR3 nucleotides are TGCGCCAGCAGCGGACAGGGAATAAAGGAGACCCAGTACTTC. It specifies CASSGQGIKETQYF.

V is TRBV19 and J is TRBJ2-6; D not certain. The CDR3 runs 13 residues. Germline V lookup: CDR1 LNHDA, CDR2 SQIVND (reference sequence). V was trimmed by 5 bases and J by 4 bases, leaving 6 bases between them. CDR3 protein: CASSETGANVLTF. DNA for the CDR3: TGTGCCAGTAGTGAGACAGGGGCCAACGTCCTGACTTTC.

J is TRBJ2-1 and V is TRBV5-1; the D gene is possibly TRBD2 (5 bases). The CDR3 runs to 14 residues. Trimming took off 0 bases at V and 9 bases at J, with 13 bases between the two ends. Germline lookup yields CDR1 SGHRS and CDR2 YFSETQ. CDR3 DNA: TGCGCCAGCAGCTTGGGCGGGCCTCGCCTTGAGCAGTTCTTC. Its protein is CASSLGGPRLEQFF.

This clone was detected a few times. CDR3 coding DNA: TGTGCCAGCACCCCACGGGAGGGCAAGGGCTACACCTTC. Translated: CASTPREGKGYTF. The chain uses TRBV7-9 and TRBJ1-2; D uncertain. The CDR3 contains 13 residues. CDR1 SEHNR and CDR2 FQNEAQ come from the germline V gene (reference sequence). V lost 7 bases, J lost 8 bases, and 17 bases lay in between.

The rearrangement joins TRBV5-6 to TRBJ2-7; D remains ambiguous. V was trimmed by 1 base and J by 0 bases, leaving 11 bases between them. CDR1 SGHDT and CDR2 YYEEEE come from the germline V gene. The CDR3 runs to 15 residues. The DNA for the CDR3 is TGTGCCAGCAGCTTGATTGGTGGAAGCTCCTACGAGCAGTACTTC. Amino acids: CASSLIGGSSYEQYF.

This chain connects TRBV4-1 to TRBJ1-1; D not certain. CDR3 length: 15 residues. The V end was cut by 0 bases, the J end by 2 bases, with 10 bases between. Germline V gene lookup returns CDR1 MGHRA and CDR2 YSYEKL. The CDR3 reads CASSQEPGANTEAFF. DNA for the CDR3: TGCGCCAGCAGCCAAGAACCGGGAGCAAACACTGAAGCTTTCTTT.

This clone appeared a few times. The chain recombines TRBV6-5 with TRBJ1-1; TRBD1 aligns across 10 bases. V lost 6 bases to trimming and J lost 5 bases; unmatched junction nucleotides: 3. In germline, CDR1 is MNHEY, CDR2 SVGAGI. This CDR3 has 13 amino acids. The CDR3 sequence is CASRGTGETEAFF. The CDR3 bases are TGTGCCAGCAGGGGGACAGGGGAAACTGAAGCTTTCTTT.

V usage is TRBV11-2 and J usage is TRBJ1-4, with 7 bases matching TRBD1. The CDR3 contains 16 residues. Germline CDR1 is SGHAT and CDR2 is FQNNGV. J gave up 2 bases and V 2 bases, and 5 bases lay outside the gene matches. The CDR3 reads CASSLTGTETNEKLFF. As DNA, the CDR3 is TGTGCCAGCAGCTTAACCGGGACAGAGACTAATGAAAAACTGTTTTTT.

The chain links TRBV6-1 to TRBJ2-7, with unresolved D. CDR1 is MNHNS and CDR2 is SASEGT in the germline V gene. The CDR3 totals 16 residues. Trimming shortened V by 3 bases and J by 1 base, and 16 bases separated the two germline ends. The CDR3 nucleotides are TGTGCCAGCAGTGAGCGGCCCAGCCAGCCATCCTACGAGCAGTACTTC. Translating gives CASSERPSQPSYEQYF.